The clone carrying this TCR beta chain appeared once. These data are taken from a study of shared clonotypes between healthy human individuals. Clones were read by immunoSEQ multiplex PCR, and TCRdb kept only the in-frame ones, dropping some. The data show roughly 570,000 clones, with 98% seen just once and approximately 0.3% held by the top ten. Naivety among CD8 cells was defined by CD45RO negativity and positive CCR7 selection, thereby excluding terminally differentiated effector memory CD45RA+ cells. This CDR3 spans 12 amino acids. V was cut by 1 base and J by 5 bases, with 6 bases left in between. Germline V gene lookup returns CDR1 SGHRS and CDR2 YFSETQ.

This sequence joins TRBV5-1 and TRBJ1-1, with unresolved D. The receptor was isolated from a man aged 25-45 years in good health. The specimen sequenced was naive CD8+ T cells sorted from blood. CDR3 nucleotides: TGCGCCAGCAGCTTGAGTTGGACTGAAGCTTTCTTT. Its translation is CASSLSWTEAFF.